The text below deals with one T cell receptor beta chain. The antigen remains unidentified. The entry originates in a study of T cell responses to AZD1222 COVID-19 vaccine. Overall study findings and caveats: Spike-wide coverage was observed for vaccine-associated CD4 TCRs, with dominant responses at 160-218 and 743-854. Clonal diversity was possibly underestimated, and the donors were mostly white British, with more females. Unmutated variant regions reportedly attract nearly half of all spike-specific TCRs. Repertoire sampling happened only post peak T cell response.

Using immunoSEQ multiplex PCR, the repertoire was profiled, and TCRdb retains in-frame clones only, with some absent. The sample includes around 130,000 clones, over 75% of them seen just once. This CDR3 is built from 15 residues. Deletions cut 3 bases from V and 5 bases from J, with 17 bases between. The germline V gene has CDR1 SGHDT and CDR2 YYEEEE. The TCR sequence derives from an adult who received the AZD1222 COVID-19 vaccine. This sample comprised peripheral blood, obtained 28 days after the second AZD1222 dose. V and J are TRBV5-6 and TRBJ1-1; no clear D gene. In nucleotides, the CDR3 is TGTGCCAGCAGCTCTTACGGCAAGACGGTTACTGAAGCTTTCTTT. Translation: CASSSYGKTVTEAFF.